This T cell receptor (beta chain) is drawn from a study of graft-versus-host responses after intestinal transplantation. Repertoires were generated with immunoSEQ multiplex PCR, while TCRdb's copy carries only in-frame clones and drops some. The table lists approximately 130,000 clones, around nine tenths of them singletons. In the case of this clone: The antigen is undetermined.

V lost 1 base and J lost 7, with 14 bases in between. Germline V lookup: CDR1 SGHRS, CDR2 YFSETQ. The CDR3 runs 14 residues. This chain joins TRBV5-1 and TRBJ2-5, with a possible D match to TRBD1 (5 bases). Sequencing was performed on unstimulated CD4+ T cells sorted from spleen or lymph node cells, taken before intestinal transplant. The TCR sequence derives from a human donor who received an intestinal transplant. The CDR3 loop is CASSLRQGYVTQYF. CDR3 bases: TGCGCCAGCAGCTTGCGGCAGGGTTACGTGACCCAGTACTTC.